Below are 20 T cell receptor beta chains sequenced from a single sample in a study of blood T cells in healthy people across ages. Through a sample-barcoded 5' primer and a J-beta primer mix, a second PCR was run for about 6 to 12 cycles. TCRdb processed the 5' RACE reads anew with MiXCR; each CDR3 protein has one entry. The repertoire includes 1.5 million to 2 million distinct CDR3 sequences, roughly 28% of them detected once, and approximately 7.7% sits in the top ten. Sample: blood. The source of these receptors is a woman younger than 45 in good health.

The gene calls are TRBV7-9 and TRBJ2-1; TRBD1 aligns across 8 bases. The CDR3 is 18 amino acids. V dropped 4 bases and J dropped 2; count of bases not matched to a gene: 13. Germline assignment: CDR1 SEHNR and CDR2 FQNEAQ (reference sequence). The DNA for the CDR3 is TGTGCCAGCAGCTCGGCTCCAAGAGGGACAGGAACCTACAATGAGCAGTTCTTC. Amino acids: CASSSAPRGTGTYNEQFF.

The V and J genes are TRBV14 and TRBJ1-2; 9 bases are shared with TRBD1. Germline V gene lookup returns CDR1 SGHDN and CDR2 FVKESK. The CDR3 is 14 amino acids. Unmatched junction bases numbered 3, after V lost 0 bases and J lost 7 bases. Here the CDR3 DNA reads TGTGCCAGCAGCCAAGAGGGACAGGGACGTGGCTACACCTTC. Translation gives CASSQEGQGRGYTF. Filled out from reference TRBV14 and TRBJ1-2, the complete variable domain reads EAGVTQFPSHSVIEKGQTVTLRCDPISGHDNLYWYRRVMGKEIKFLLHFVKESKQDESGMPNNRFLAERTGGTYSTLKVQPAELEDSGVYFCASSQEGQGRGYTFGSGTRLTVV.

This clonotype was counted many times. The chain employs TRBV11-2 and TRBJ2-4; D is possibly TRBD1 or TRBD2 (5 bases each). There are 16 residues in the CDR3. V lost 4 bases and J 8 bases, leaving 21 bases between the germline ends. In germline, CDR1 is SGHAT, CDR2 FQNNGV. DNA of the CDR3: TGTGCCAGCAGCTCGAGGGACGGCCCCGGTAGAGACATTCAGTACTTC. Residues: CASSSRDGPGRDIQYF.

This clonotype was observed a handful of times. The chain has TRBV6-2 or TRBV6-3 and TRBJ1-5; D is unresolved. The CDR3 spans 17 residues. Germline assignment: CDR1 MNHEY and CDR2 SVGEGT. With 2 bases removed from V and 2 bases from J, the gap between germline ends came to 16 bases. The CDR3 sequence is CASSYHAGKTGNQPQHF. CDR3 coding DNA: TGTGCCAGCAGTTACCATGCGGGGAAGACGGGCAATCAGCCCCAGCATTTT.

The V gene is TRBV3-1, the J gene TRBJ2-5; D possibly matches TRBD1 or TRBD2 (6 bases each). CDR1 is LGHDT, CDR2 YNNKEL, per germline (reference sequence). The length of the CDR3 is 14 residues. The V gene lost 1 base and the J gene lost 11 bases, with 17 bases spanning the gap. The CDR3 spells CASSQVWGAREQYF. CDR3 nucleotide sequence: TGTGCCAGCAGCCAAGTTTGGGGGGCTCGGGAGCAGTACTTC.

This clonotype was recorded a few times. The chain recombines TRBV28 with TRBJ2-3; TRBD1 matches 7 bases. CDR1 and CDR2 from the germline V gene are MDHEN and SYDVKM. The CDR3 totals 17 residues. Trimming at V came to 5 bases and at J to 0 bases, leaving 11 bases not matched to a gene. CDR3 DNA: TGTGCCAGCAGTCTAAACCCTCCGACAGGGAGCACAGATACGCAGTATTTT. Its protein product is CASSLNPPTGSTDTQYF.

V and J are TRBV5-1 and TRBJ2-7; 10 nucleotides agree with TRBD2. Germline V CDR1 and CDR2: SGHRS, YFSETQ. This CDR3 spans 16 amino acids. V shed 1 base, J shed 12 bases, and the junction held 16 bases outside the gene matches. CDR3 coding DNA: TGCGCCAGCAGCTTGTTGTCCAGCGGGAGGGGTGATCCCCTGTACTTC. This gives the protein CASSLLSSGRGDPLYF.

J is TRBJ2-5 and V is TRBV29-1; D is uncertain. The germline V gene has CDR1 SQVTM and CDR2 ANQGSEA. The CDR3 runs to 11 residues. The V and J ends lost 5 bases and 4 bases respectively, with 8 bases between them. The CDR3 nucleotides read TGCAGCGTTCACTACCTAGAGACCCAGTACTTC. Protein product: CSVHYLETQYF.

This clonotype has just a few counts. The chain links TRBV21-1 to TRBJ2-7. TRBV21-1 is recorded as a pseudogene. CDR3 length equals 13 residues. The CDR3 DNA is TGTGCCAGCGAGCATCGGGCTGTCTACGAGCAGTACTTC. This translates into CASEHRAVYEQYF.

This clonotype turned up a few times. This sequence joins TRBV7-3 and TRBJ2-1, with TRBD2 matching over 10 bases. Germline V lookup: CDR1 SGHTA, CDR2 FQGTGA. The CDR3 runs to 16 residues. Trimming removed 1 base from V and 2 bases from J; junction bases left unmatched: 2. This CDR3 reads CASSLKSGGAYNEQFF. CDR3 in DNA: TGTGCCAGCAGCTTAAAGAGCGGGGGGGCCTACAATGAGCAGTTCTTC.

A few counts support this clonotype. V gene TRBV6-4 combines with J gene TRBJ2-6; TRBD1 is a possible D gene (5 bases). Germline lookup yields CDR1 MRHNA and CDR2 SNTAGT. Trimming stripped 1 base from V and 2 bases from J, with 6 bases between. The length of the CDR3 is 15 residues. CDR3 DNA: TGTGCCAGCAGTGACTGGGGCACTGGGGCCAACGTCCTGACTTTC. Translating gives CASSDWGTGANVLTF.

The V and J genes are TRBV25-1 and TRBJ1-2, with D unclear. This CDR3 comprises 14 residues. CDR1 is MGHDK, CDR2 SYGVNS, per germline. V was clipped by 0 bases and J by 6 bases, with 11 bases between them. The CDR3 is CASSEYPQTDGYTF. CDR3 DNA sequence: TGTGCCAGCAGTGAATATCCCCAAACGGATGGCTACACCTTC.

The chain has TRBV20-1 and TRBJ2-5; 10 bases are a match to TRBD2. CDR1 and CDR2 from the germline V gene are DFQATT and SNEGSKA (reference sequence). The CDR3 loop spans 15 amino acids. The ends lost 5 bases at V and 5 bases at J; junction bases unmatched: 11. CDR3 protein: CSAYGPGTSEETQYF. CDR3 nucleotides: TGCAGTGCTTACGGGCCCGGGACTAGCGAGGAGACCCAGTACTTC.

Only a few counts were recorded for this clonotype. The J gene is TRBJ2-2, the V gene TRBV24-1; 10 bases match TRBD1. The CDR3 is 16 residues long. Trimming removed 2 bases from V and 4 bases from J; junction bases left unmatched: 3. Germline V lookup: CDR1 KGHDR, CDR2 SFDVKD. In nucleotides, the CDR3 is TGTGCCACCAGTGATTCCGGGACAGGGGTCACCGGGGAGCTGTTTTTT. The encoded protein is CATSDSGTGVTGELFF.

Only a few counts were recorded for this clonotype. The genes are TRBV18 and TRBJ1-1, with a tentative D call TRBD1 (5 bases). The length of the CDR3 is 10 residues. The V gene's germline CDR1 is KGHSH and CDR2 LQKENI. The V gene lost 6 bases and the J gene lost 11 bases, with 10 bases spanning the gap. CDR3 sequence reads: CASSGLEAFF. CDR3 nucleotide sequence: TGTGCCAGCTCGGGGCTGGAGGCTTTCTTT. Supplemented by reference TRBV18 and TRBJ1-1, the full variable domain reads NAGVMQNPRHLVRRRGQEARLRCSPMKGHSHVYWYRQLPEEGLKFMVYLQKENIIDESGMPKERFSAEFPKEGPSILRIQQVVRGDSAAYFCASSGLEAFFGQGTRLTVV.

This clonotype turned up a few times. This chain links TRBV11-2 with TRBJ2-1; the match to TRBD2 covers 14 bases. The CDR3 has 15 residues. The V gene's germline CDR1 is SGHAT and CDR2 FQNNGV. J was trimmed by 9 bases and V by 5 bases; bases with no gene match: 6. The CDR3 region is CASSIGTSGSFEQFF. The CDR3 coding sequence is TGTGCCAGCAGCATCGGGACTAGCGGGAGTTTTGAGCAGTTCTTC.

This clonotype came up a few times. The genes are TRBV5-1 and TRBJ2-1, with D tentatively TRBD1 or TRBD2 (6 bases each). Trimming removed 3 bases at V and 8 bases at J, with 18 bases between. Germline CDR1 is SGHRS and CDR2 is YFSETQ. The CDR3 totals 15 residues. The CDR3 loop reads CASSYELGGPDEQFF. As DNA, the CDR3 is TGCGCCAGCAGCTACGAACTAGGGGGGCCCGATGAGCAGTTCTTC.

On this clonotype: A much more abundant neighbour one base away suggests this may be a read error. This chain joins TRBV5-1 and TRBJ2-5, with TRBD2 matching 14 bases. Germline V CDR1 and CDR2: SGHRS, YFSETQ. The CDR3 totals 17 residues. This CDR3 is CAGSLVRGLAGDETQYF. The CDR3 DNA follows: TGCGCCGGCAGCTTGGTCAGGGGACTAGCGGGAGACGAGACCCAGTACTTC.

At least ten counts were recorded for this clonotype. CDR3 DNA: TGCAGTGCTAGACAGACCCTAGGACGGGAGTTCTTC. This encodes CSARQTLGREFF. The chain carries TRBV20-1 and TRBJ2-1; D is unclear. Germline-derived CDR1 and CDR2 are DFQATT and SNEGSKA (reference sequence). The CDR3 totals 12 residues. V shed 2 bases and J shed 14 bases, with 16 bases lying between them.

This clonotype turned up a few times. The V gene is TRBV20-1, the J gene TRBJ2-5; D unresolved. This CDR3 has 12 residues. Looked up from germline, CDR1 is DFQATT and CDR2 is SNEGSKA (reference sequence). V was trimmed by 5 bases and J by 1 base, leaving 8 bases between them. CDR3 amino acids: CSAAELQETQYF. The DNA for the CDR3 is TGCAGTGCTGCCGAGCTCCAAGAGACCCAGTACTTC.